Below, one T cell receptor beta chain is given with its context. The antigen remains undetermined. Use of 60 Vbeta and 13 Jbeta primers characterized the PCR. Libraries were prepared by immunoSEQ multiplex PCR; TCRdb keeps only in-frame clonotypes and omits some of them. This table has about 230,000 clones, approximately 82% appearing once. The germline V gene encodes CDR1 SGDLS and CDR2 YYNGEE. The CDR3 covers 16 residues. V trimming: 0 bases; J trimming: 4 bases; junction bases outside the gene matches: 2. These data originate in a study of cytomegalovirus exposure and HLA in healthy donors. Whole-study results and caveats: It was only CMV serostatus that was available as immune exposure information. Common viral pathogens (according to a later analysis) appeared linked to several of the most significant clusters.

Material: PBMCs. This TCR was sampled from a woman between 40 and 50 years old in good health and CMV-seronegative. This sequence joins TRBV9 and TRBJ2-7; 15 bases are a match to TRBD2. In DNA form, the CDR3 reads TGTGCCAGCAGCGTAGGGACTAGCGGGGGGGCTTACGAGCAGTACTTC. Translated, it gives CASSVGTSGGAYEQYF.